Below are 9 T cell receptor beta chains sequenced from a single sample in a study of vaccination effects on CD4 cells after COVID-19. Subsequent to a culture period of around eleven days, CD4+ T cells were isolated. All study participants received two doses of BNT162b2 or mRNA-1273 vaccine. The data were produced by immunoSEQ multiplex PCR, yet TCRdb's version contains in-frame clones alone and is incomplete. The table records fewer than 75,000 clones, 65% to 80% of them present only once. No antigen is known for these receptors. The sequencing used CD4+ T cells from PBMCs cultured without peptide, collected after COVID-19 vaccination. The source is a human donor who received a COVID-19 vaccine.

The chain combines TRBV5-1 with TRBJ2-5; D is unresolved. Trimming removed 4 bases from V and 2 bases from J, with 15 bases in between. The CDR3 is 15 amino acids. Germline V CDR1 and CDR2: SGHRS, YFSETQ. The CDR3 is CASSRAPTDQETQYF. DNA for the CDR3: TGCGCCAGCAGCCGGGCCCCCACGGATCAAGAGACCCAGTACTTC.

This sequence joins TRBV10-3 and TRBJ1-2; 7 bases line up with TRBD1. CDR3 size: 15 residues. The V gene end was trimmed by 6 bases and the J gene end by 0 bases; junction bases not matched to a gene: 7. Germline CDR1 ENHRY, CDR2 SYGVKD. The DNA of the CDR3 is TGTGCCATCAGCGGGGGACAGCTAACTAACTATGGCTACACCTTC. Its translation is CAISGGQLTNYGYTF.

This clone was recorded only once. CDR3 nucleotides: TGTGCCAGCAGTTACTCGAGATCGGAAGCTTTCTTT. This gives the protein CASSYSRSEAFF. The V call is TRBV6-6, the J call TRBJ1-1; no definite D call. Looked up from germline, CDR1 is MNHNY and CDR2 is SVGAGI (reference sequence). Trimming took 0 bases from V and 8 from J, leaving 7 bases between them. This CDR3 has 12 amino acids.

CDR3: CASSLSDDRVGEQFF. CDR3 sequence (DNA): TGTGCCAGCAGCTTGTCGGACGACAGGGTCGGTGAGCAGTTCTTC. The genes are TRBV5-4 and TRBJ2-1; 7 bases are shared with TRBD1. The CDR3 spans 15 residues. Unmatched junction bases numbered 10, after V lost 1 base and J lost 9 bases. The germline gives CDR1 SGHNT, CDR2 YYREEE (reference sequence).

In this sample, this clone turned up once. V and J are TRBV5-1 and TRBJ1-1; D is perhaps TRBD1 (6 bases). CDR1 and CDR2 (germline): SGHRS, YFSETQ. CDR3 size: 14 residues. The V end lost 4 bases, the J end lost 2 bases, and 12 bases lay between the germline ends. This chain's CDR3 is CASSREQGNTEAFF. The CDR3, as DNA: TGCGCCAGCAGCCGGGAACAGGGTAACACTGAAGCTTTCTTT.

V and J are TRBV12-5 and TRBJ2-7, with TRBD1 matching 9 bases. J was trimmed by 3 bases and V by 9 bases; bases with no gene match: 3. Germline values: CDR1 LGHNT, CDR2 FRNRAP. The CDR3 sequence is 12 residues long. As DNA, the CDR3 is TGTGCTAGAATGACAGGGGGCTACGAGCAGTACGTC. It translates to CARMTGGYEQYV.

V and J are TRBV5-1 and TRBJ2-3; D is ambiguous. V lost 0 bases to trimming and J lost 0 bases, with 11 bases between them. The CDR3 is made up of 16 amino acids. Per the germline V gene, CDR1 is SGHRS and CDR2 is YFSETQ. The CDR3 DNA reads as TGCGCCAGCAGCTTGGATGGCAGGCTAAGCACAGATACGCAGTATTTT. Its protein is CASSLDGRLSTDTQYF.

The chain couples TRBV2 to TRBJ2-5, with D possibly being TRBD1 (5 bases). V was cut by 7 bases and J by 2 bases, with 11 bases left in between. This CDR3 is built from 13 residues. The V gene's germline CDR1 is SNHLY and CDR2 FYNNEI. CDR3 nucleotide sequence: TGTGCCAGCACGGTACAGGAGCAAGAGACCCAGTACTTC. It is translated as CASTVQEQETQYF.

This chain links TRBV12-3 or TRBV12-4 with TRBJ2-3; D not resolved. Trimming took 2 bases from V and 8 from J, leaving 8 bases between them. The CDR3 extends over 12 amino acids. CDR3 region: CASSLRFGTQYF. CDR3 in DNA: TGTGCCAGCAGTTTACGTTTTGGTACGCAGTATTTT.